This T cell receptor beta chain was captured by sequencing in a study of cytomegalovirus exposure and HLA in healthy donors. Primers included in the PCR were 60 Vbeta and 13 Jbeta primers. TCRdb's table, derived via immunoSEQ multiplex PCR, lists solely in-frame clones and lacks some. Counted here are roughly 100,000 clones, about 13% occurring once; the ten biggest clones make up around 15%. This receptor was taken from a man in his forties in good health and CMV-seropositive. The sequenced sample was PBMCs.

This CDR3 reads CASSFPHHSGRAKYEQYF. The CDR3 DNA reads TGTGCCAGCAGCTTCCCACACCATAGCGGGAGGGCGAAATACGAGCAGTACTTC. V usage is TRBV7-8 and J usage is TRBJ2-7; 11 bases agree with TRBD2. In germline, CDR1 is SGHVS, CDR2 FQNEAQ. The CDR3 spans 18 residues. J was trimmed by 4 bases and V by 3 bases; bases with no gene match: 14.